This T cell receptor (beta chain) was documented in a study of blood T cell repertoires in COVID-19. Study-wide context: Samples of COVID-19 (acute and convalescent) were obtained from the United States, Italy and Spain. T cells, B-cell-depleted T cells, or PBMCs provided the cDNA or gDNA that served as material.

The CDR3 is made up of 17 amino acids. Trimming at V came to 3 bases and at J to 4 bases, leaving 6 bases not matched to a gene. Germline V gene lookup returns CDR1 SGHNT and CDR2 YYREEE (reference sequence). Original analysis: Amplification from reference gene primers served as the basis for estimated nucleated cell counts. Clones were sequenced by immunoSEQ multiplex PCR, and TCRdb holds only the in-frame ones, with some missing. That table gives V, J and clone size, and the DNA gave D and trimming. The sample yields about 59,000 clones, about 80% seen once. This rearrangement joins TRBV5-4 to TRBJ2-2; 13 nucleotides line up with TRBD2. Sample: peripheral blood. The source of this sequence is a man between 60 and 75 years old with acute or convalescent COVID-19. In DNA, the CDR3 is TGTGCCAGCAGCTCCCCGGGACTAGCGGGGATCACCGGGGAGCTGTTTTTT. Amino acids: CASSSPGLAGITGELFF. Supplemented by reference TRBV5-4 and TRBJ2-2, the full variable domain reads ETGVTQSPTHLIKTRGQQVTLRCSSQSGHNTVSWYQQALGQGPQFIFQYYREEENGRGNFPPRFSGLQFPNYSSELNVNALELDDSALYLCASSSPGLAGITGELFFGEGSRLTVL.